These T cell receptor beta chains were read from a single sample in a study of blood T cell repertoires in COVID-19. Sequencing used immunoSEQ multiplex PCR; TCRdb keeps in-frame clones, though not all of them. The profile shows 250,000 to 300,000 clones, about nine tenths of them singletons. Specimen: peripheral blood. The receptors come from a man aged 50-59 years with acute or convalescent COVID-19. Each CDR3 is given with its conserved first and last residue. D genes are given only for firm matches. The size of a clone is reported for some rows only, either as once, few or many, or as a class for expanded clones.

clone size,V gene,CDR3 length,D gene,J gene,CDR3 DNA,CDR3 protein
-,TRBV11-3,14,TRBD2,TRBJ2-2,TGTGCCAGCAGTCGGGGGGGAGACACCGGGGAGCTGTTTTTT,CASSRGGDTGELFF
once,TRBV5-5,15,-,TRBJ2-7,TGTGCCAGCAGCTCACCCCCACAGGGTGCATACGAGCAGTACTTC,CASSSPPQGAYEQYF
-,TRBV29-1,13,-,TRBJ1-2,TGCAGCGCCCGGACTCCGGGAGACTATGGCTACACCTTC,CSARTPGDYGYTF
few,TRBV30,13,TRBD1,TRBJ2-7,TGTGCCTGGAGTGCCTGGGACAGAGCCGGGCAGTACTTC,CAWSAWDRAGQYF
-,TRBV12-5,12,-,TRBJ1-6,TGTGCTAGTGCCCCCCCCAGGTCACCCCTCCACTTT,CASAPPRSPLHF
-,TRBV9,15,-,TRBJ2-5,TGTGCCAGCAGCCCGAGGGCGGCAGGGGGGGAGACCCAGTACTTC,CASSPRAAGGETQYF
-,TRBV2,10,-,TRBJ1-1,TGTGCCAGGGGGGGGACTGAAGCTTTCTTT,CARGGTEAFF
-,TRBV2,12,TRBD1,TRBJ1-2,TGTGCCAGCCGCCGGGACAGAGGAGGCTACACCTTC,CASRRDRGGYTF
-,TRBV29-1,11,-,TRBJ1-1,TGCAGCGCGGACGGGAACGCTGAAGCTTTCTTT,CSADGNAEAFF
-,TRBV7-3,15,-,TRBJ2-3,TGTGCCAGCAGCTTACGGGGGGCCGGGATCGATACGCAGTATTTT,CASSLRGAGIDTQYF
few,TRBV20-1,11,-,TRBJ1-2,TGCAGTGCGCTCGACAGATATGGCTACACCTTC,CSALDRYGYTF
-,TRBV10-1,13,TRBD1,TRBJ2-7,TGCGCCAGCAGTAGGACAGGGAACTACGAGCAGTACTTC,CASSRTGNYEQYF
-,TRBV7-9,14,-,TRBJ2-3,TGTGCCAGCAGCTTAGCGCAGGCCACAGATACGCAGTATTTT,CASSLAQATDTQYF
-,TRBV5-4,13,-,TRBJ1-2,TGTGCCAGCAGCTTGTGGCAGGGTAATGGCTACACCTTC,CASSLWQGNGYTF
-,TRBV7-8,13,-,TRBJ1-1,TGTGCCAGCAGCTCGGGTGGAGTGTCTGAAGCTTTCTTT,CASSSGGVSEAFF
-,TRBV30,14,-,TRBJ1-2,TGTGCCTGGGGAGGAGGTGGATTCCTCTATGGCTACACCTTC,CAWGGGGFLYGYTF
-,TRBV25-1,15,-,TRBJ2-2,TGTGCCAGCAGTCCTCCCGGGACACTCACCGGGGAGCTGTTTTTT,CASSPPGTLTGELFF
-,TRBV25-1,17,TRBD1,TRBJ1-2,TGTGCCAGCAGTGAAATGGGGGCGGGACAGCAGCACTATGGCTACACCTTC,CASSEMGAGQQHYGYTF
-,TRBV30,14,TRBD1,TRBJ1-5,TGTGCCTGGAGCCCCGGGACAGGGATGCAGCCCCAGCATTTT,CAWSPGTGMQPQHF
-,TRBV7-2,16,TRBD2,TRBJ2-1,TGTGCCAGCAGCTTAGGTAGCGGGGGGTTCTACAATGAGCAGTTCTTC,CASSLGSGGFYNEQFF
-,TRBV7-9,16,TRBD1,TRBJ1-1,TGTGCCAGCAGCCGACAGGGAAGGAGGAGGGACACTGAAGCTTTCTTT,CASSRQGRRRDTEAFF
-,TRBV24-1,16,TRBD2,TRBJ2-7,TGTGCCACCCAACCATCAAGCGGGGGGGCTCCCTACGAGCAGTACTTC,CATQPSSGGAPYEQYF
-,TRBV14,17,-,TRBJ2-6,TGTGCCAGCAGCCCCCTGAGGGGGACGGGGGGGGCCAACGTCCTGACTTTC,CASSPLRGTGGANVLTF
-,TRBV5-4,16,TRBD1,TRBJ1-4,TGTGCCAGCAGCCCAGGACAGGGGGCCGCTAATGAAAAACTGTTTTTT,CASSPGQGAANEKLFF
-,TRBV2,14,-,TRBJ1-5,TGTGCCAGCCAGACGGGGAGCGGCAATCAGCCCCAGCATTTT,CASQTGSGNQPQHF
-,TRBV2,11,-,TRBJ2-7,TGTGCCAGCAGTGAATATCACGAGCAGTACTTC,CASSEYHEQYF
-,TRBV3-1/TRBV3-2,14,-,TRBJ1-1,TGTGCCAGCAGCCAGGTCACAGTGAACACTGAAGCTTTCTTT,CASSQVTVNTEAFF
once,TRBV11-2,15,TRBD1,TRBJ1-1,TGTGCCAGCAGCTCCCAAACAGGGGGTGCCACTGAAGCTTTCTTT,CASSSQTGGATEAFF
-,TRBV30,16,-,TRBJ2-6,TGTGCCTGGAGTCCCGGACTGAGCTCTGGGGCCAACGTCCTGACTTTC,CAWSPGLSSGANVLTF
-,TRBV2,14,-,TRBJ2-7,TGTGCCAGCAGACCTAGGACAGACTCCTACGAGCAGTACTTC,CASRPRTDSYEQYF
few,TRBV9,15,-,TRBJ2-7,TGTGCCAGCAGCGTAGGTGATAGCGTTTGGTACGAGCAGTACTTC,CASSVGDSVWYEQYF
-,TRBV10-3,14,-,TRBJ1-3,TGTGCCATCAGTGAGTCTAAAGCCGGAAACACCATATATTTT,CAISESKAGNTIYF
-,TRBV12-3/TRBV12-4,13,TRBD1,TRBJ2-5,TGTGCCAGCAGCTCGGGACAGACAGAGACCCAGTACTTC,CASSSGQTETQYF
once,TRBV29-1,13,-,TRBJ2-7,TGCAGCGTTGCCGGACTGACTTCCTACGAGCAGTACTTC,CSVAGLTSYEQYF
-,TRBV4-1,16,TRBD1,TRBJ1-5,TGCGCCAGCAGCCTATTTCCCCGGGGACAGGGAGAGCCCCAGCATTTT,CASSLFPRGQGEPQHF
-,TRBV5-4,15,TRBD1,TRBJ2-1,TGTGCCAGCAGCGGGGGACAGGCTTTTTGGAATGAGCAGTTCTTC,CASSGGQAFWNEQFF
-,TRBV5-1,14,TRBD1,TRBJ2-1,TGCGCCAGCAGCTCGGGGACAGGGGGCGGTGAGCAGTTCTTC,CASSSGTGGGEQFF
-,TRBV18,18,-,TRBJ2-7,TGTGCCAGCTCACCCAAGGACCGCGCCGGGGGAGTAAGGTACGAGCAGTACTTC,CASSPKDRAGGVRYEQYF
-,TRBV11-3,14,TRBD2,TRBJ2-3,TGTGCCAGCAGCGCTAGCGGGGCCACAGATACGCAGTATTTT,CASSASGATDTQYF
-,TRBV20-1,11,-,TRBJ2-1,TGCAGTGCTCTATCCGACAATGAGCAGTTCTTC,CSALSDNEQFF
-,TRBV7-8,16,TRBD2,TRBJ2-1,TGTGCCAGCAGCTTAGGGGGCGGGGGTTCCTACAATGAGCAGTTCTTC,CASSLGGGGSYNEQFF
-,TRBV6-5,13,-,TRBJ1-5,TGTGCCAGCAGTTACGGGCTGAATCAGCCCCAGCATTTT,CASSYGLNQPQHF